This entry features one TCR beta chain sequence. These data are taken from a study of blood T cell repertoires in COVID-19. Measured with immunoSEQ multiplex PCR; TCRdb has only the in-frame clones, and not every one. Of around 150,000 clones listed, around 87% are singletons. The sequencing sample was made of PBMCs or T cells enriched from blood (not recorded which). The sequence was collected from a woman in her 50s who had recovered from COVID-19.

The CDR3 DNA reads as TGCGCCAGCAGCCCGACGGACAGGGCTTCCTACGAGCAGTACTTC. Translated: CASSPTDRASYEQYF. The rearrangement uses TRBV5-1 and TRBJ2-7, with 8 bases that match TRBD1. From germline, CDR1 is SGHRS and CDR2 YFSETQ. The length of the CDR3 is 15 residues. The trim removed 4 bases at V and 1 base at J, leaving 7 bases unmatched.